This paragraph reports one T cell receptor (beta chain). The record originates from a study of blood T cell repertoires in COVID-19. Looking at the study overall: Acute and convalescent COVID-19 specimens originated in the United States, Italy and Spain. T cells, B-cell-depleted T cells, or PBMCs provided the cDNA or gDNA that served as material.

Per the original data handling: It was from reference gene primer amplification that nucleated cell counts were estimated. The assay was immunoSEQ multiplex PCR, and TCRdb's table has in-frame clones only and misses some. That table supplies the V and J calls and clone size; D and trimming were determined from the DNA. The data show over 400,000 clones, around 90% seen once. The CDR3 runs to 18 residues. The junction had 10 bases not matched to a gene; V was cut back by 3 bases and J by 5 bases. Germline lookup yields CDR1 LGHDT and CDR2 YNNKEL (reference sequence). During active infection, Seattle patients enrolled and were then monitored through disease.

This clonotype was sampled from a woman aged 45-65 years with COVID-19, enrolled during active disease. The sample was peripheral blood. The chain couples TRBV3-1 (or the pseudogene TRBV3-2) to TRBJ2-3, with 14 bases matching TRBD2. For the CDR3, the DNA is TGTGCCAGCAGCCATCACGGGACTAGCGGGGGAAGTTTAGATACGCAGTATTTT. Amino acids: CASSHHGTSGGSLDTQYF.